This T cell receptor (beta chain) is drawn from a study of T cell responses to AZD1222 COVID-19 vaccine. Of note for this clone: Its antigen is unidentified.

The CDR3 has 12 amino acids. V shed 6 bases and J 7 bases; nucleotides not matched to a gene: 3. Germline V CDR1 and CDR2: MNHEY, SMNVEV (reference sequence). Assay: immunoSEQ multiplex PCR; the TCRdb copy retains only in-frame clones and omits some. The repertoire holds approximately 82,000 clones, with 92% as singletons. Findings and limits, study-wide: There were repertoire samples only from the period after the peak T cell response. Recipients of AZD1222 seropositive at baseline numbered only 6 or 7.

The TCR sequence derives from an adult who received the AZD1222 COVID-19 vaccine. Sequences were derived from peripheral blood, sampled 28 days after the second AZD1222 dose. This chain links TRBV27 with TRBJ1-5, with TRBD1 matching 7 bases. CDR3: CASSPGGQPQHF. Here the CDR3 DNA reads TGTGCCAGCAGCCCAGGGGGGCAGCCCCAGCATTTT.